These 19 T cell receptor beta chains came from one sample sequenced in a study of glioma-infiltrating T cells after dendritic cell vaccination. Time point reported: after dendritic cell vaccination, including at tumor progression/relapse. Repertoires were generated with immunoSEQ multiplex PCR, while TCRdb's copy carries only in-frame clones and drops some. The table shows 100,000 or so clones, with around 90% occurring only once. This specimen was blood, taken after dendritic cell vaccination. The source of these receptors is a human donor with glioblastoma.

The chain carries TRBV19 and TRBJ2-3; 9 positions agree with TRBD1. The CDR3 totals 15 residues. Germline CDR1 and CDR2: LNHDA and SQIVND (reference sequence). Losses at the gene ends were 4 bases for V and 6 bases for J; bases not matched to a gene: 8. CDR3 loop: CASSKTGTGTDTQYF. In DNA form, the CDR3 reads TGTGCCAGTAGTAAAACCGGGACAGGGACCGATACGCAGTATTTT.

The V call is TRBV27, the J call TRBJ2-7, with a tentative D call TRBD1 (6 bases). Looked up from germline, CDR1 is MNHEY and CDR2 is SMNVEV (reference sequence). There are 14 residues in the CDR3. V lost 6 bases and J lost 2, with 14 bases in between. In DNA form, the CDR3 reads TGTGCCAGCAGCTTGACAGGAAACGCCTACGAGCAGTACTTC. Its translation: CASSLTGNAYEQYF.

This chain uses TRBV5-1 with TRBJ2-7, with 7 bases identical to TRBD1. The V and J ends lost 3 bases and 6 bases, in that order; junction bases with no gene match: 6. This CDR3 region has 13 residues. Germline CDR1 and CDR2: SGHRS and YFSETQ. For the CDR3, the DNA is TGCGCCAGCAGCTACGACAGGGCCTCCGAGCAGTACTTC. This sequence encodes CASSYDRASEQYF.

The CDR3 is CATSWGGGEDTQYF. In DNA form, the CDR3 reads TGTGCCACCTCTTGGGGGGGAGGGGAAGATACGCAGTATTTT. The chain has TRBV6-6 and TRBJ2-3, with 7 bases aligning to TRBD2. J lost 5 bases, V lost 10 bases, and 12 bases had no gene match. CDR3 size: 14 residues. Germline assignment: CDR1 MNHNY and CDR2 SVGAGI (reference sequence).

This clone was picked up one time. The rearrangement links TRBV5-1 to TRBJ2-5, with D tentatively TRBD2 (6 bases). Per germline, CDR1 SGHRS and CDR2 YFSETQ. CDR3 length: 14 amino acids. Trimming stripped 0 bases from V and 2 bases from J, with 8 bases between. CDR3 DNA: TGCGCCAGCAGCTTGGGGGACTCACAAGAGACCCAGTACTTC. Its translation: CASSLGDSQETQYF.

This chain connects TRBV27 to TRBJ2-2; D is perhaps TRBD2 (5 bases). This CDR3 is 12 amino acids long. CDR1 is MNHEY, CDR2 SMNVEV, per germline (reference sequence). V was trimmed by 8 bases and J by 6 bases, leaving 10 bases between them. The CDR3 region has the DNA TGTGCCAGCGGGAGAATGGCCGGGGAGCTGTTTTTT. Its translation is CASGRMAGELFF.

The V and J genes are TRBV7-6 and TRBJ1-3; 9 bases are shared with TRBD1. CDR3 length: 15 residues. The germline gives CDR1 SGHVS, CDR2 FNYEAQ. Trimming cost V 0 bases and J 3 bases; bases outside gene matches: 0. CDR3 in amino acids: CASSLATGGGNTIYF. The CDR3 nucleotides read TGTGCCAGCAGCTTAGCGACAGGGGGTGGAAACACCATATATTTT.

This clone was counted once. The rearrangement links TRBV19 to TRBJ1-2; D might be TRBD1 (5 bases). Germline CDR1 LNHDA, CDR2 SQIVND (reference sequence). V dropped 0 bases and J dropped 4 bases, with 9 bases sitting between them. This CDR3 has 14 amino acids. CDR3 nucleotide sequence: TGTGCCAGTAGTATAGAAAGGGGAAGCTATGGCTACACCTTC. Translating gives CASSIERGSYGYTF.

The V and J genes are TRBV6-5 and TRBJ1-1; D possibly corresponds to TRBD1 (5 bases). The CDR3 length is 14 residues. Trimming left V 6 bases short and J 2 bases short, with 13 bases between. Germline CDR1 and CDR2: MNHEY and SVGAGI. In DNA form, the CDR3 reads TGTGCCAGCAGCCCAGCGACAGCAAACACTGAAGCTTTCTTT. Translation: CASSPATANTEAFF.

This chain uses TRBV6-5 with TRBJ1-1; D gene ambiguous. Germline CDR1 reads MNHEY; CDR2 reads SVGAGI. V shed 5 bases and J shed 3 bases, with 10 bases lying between them. This CDR3 is 13 amino acids long. The CDR3 DNA follows: TGTGCCAGCAGTGAACAGAGGGACACTGAAGCTTTCTTT. Its protein is CASSEQRDTEAFF.

This chain links TRBV5-5 with TRBJ1-2; the D gene is possibly TRBD1 (5 bases). This CDR3 has 17 residues. From germline, CDR1 is SGHKS and CDR2 YYEKEE (reference sequence). V lost 0 bases to trimming and J lost 2 bases, with 17 bases between them. The CDR3 DNA reads as TGTGCCAGCAGCTTGGGCTTAGGAACAGGCCAGAACTATGGCTACACCTTC. Translated: CASSLGLGTGQNYGYTF.

This chain joins TRBV19 and TRBJ2-4, with D perhaps matching TRBD1 (7 bases). Germline V gene lookup returns CDR1 LNHDA and CDR2 SQIVND (reference sequence). The V end lost 6 bases, the J end lost 6 bases, and 9 bases lay between the germline ends. The CDR3 consists of 12 residues. In DNA form, the CDR3 reads TGTGCCAGTAGCCAGGGGGGAAACATTCAGTACTTC. Protein sequence: CASSQGGNIQYF.

The genes are TRBV6-5 and TRBJ2-5; 7 bases are a match to TRBD1. The V gene end was trimmed by 0 bases and the J gene end by 4 bases; junction bases not matched to a gene: 2. Per the germline V gene, CDR1 is MNHEY and CDR2 is SVGAGI. The CDR3 runs 14 residues. CDR3 DNA: TGTGCCAGCAGTTACTCGACAGGGCGAGAGACCCAGTACTTC. Its translation is CASSYSTGRETQYF.

The genes are TRBV6-1 and TRBJ2-1; 13 bases align to TRBD2. The CDR3 length is 15 residues. Germline CDR1 reads MNHNS; CDR2 reads SASEGT. The ends lost 5 bases at V and 4 bases at J; junction bases unmatched: 2. Here the CDR3 DNA reads TGTGCCAGCAGTAAGACTAGCGGGGGGTACAATGAGCAGTTCTTC. Protein product: CASSKTSGGYNEQFF.

V and J are TRBV30 and TRBJ2-5, with 7 positions matching TRBD2. CDR3 length equals 12 residues. The ends lost 8 bases at V and 5 bases at J; junction bases unmatched: 8. Germline values: CDR1 GTSNPN, CDR2 SVGIG (reference sequence). CDR3 protein: CALGGDGETQYF. The CDR3 DNA follows: TGTGCCCTGGGAGGGGACGGTGAGACCCAGTACTTC.

The V call is TRBV6-1, the J call TRBJ1-4; 9 positions agree with TRBD1. Per the germline V gene, CDR1 is MNHNS and CDR2 is SASEGT. This CDR3 is built from 15 residues. V shed 4 bases and J 7 bases; nucleotides not matched to a gene: 7. CDR3: CASSAGQGNGEKLFF. The CDR3 nucleotides read TGTGCCAGCAGTGCCGGACAGGGGAACGGTGAAAAACTGTTTTTT.

This chain uses TRBV9 with TRBJ2-1; 13 bases are a match to TRBD2. The length of the CDR3 is 17 residues. Germline CDR1 reads SGDLS; CDR2 reads YYNGEE. V trimming: 0 bases; J trimming: 4 bases; junction bases outside the gene matches: 4. The CDR3 here is CASSVGTSGRAYNEQFF. The CDR3 region has the DNA TGTGCCAGCAGCGTAGGGACTAGCGGGAGAGCTTACAATGAGCAGTTCTTC.

In its sample, this clone was seen a few times. The germline gene is not matched at one end of the junction; a read error may be the cause. The J gene is TRBJ1-2, the V gene TRBV10-3, with no clear D. The CDR3 is 15 residues long. Germline CDR1 reads ENHRY; CDR2 reads SYGVKD. CDR3 nucleotides: TGTGCCAGCAGTTACGACCGGGTCACGGGCTATGGCTACACCTTC. Translating gives CASSYDRVTGYGYTF.

The gene calls are TRBV29-1 and TRBJ2-2, with D maybe TRBD1 (5 bases). Deletions cut 1 base from V and 1 base from J, with 7 bases between. From germline, CDR1 is SQVTM and CDR2 ANQGSEA. The CDR3 totals 14 residues. The CDR3 DNA is TGCAGCGTTGAAGTGGGGCTGAACACCGGGGAGCTGTTTTTT. Translation gives CSVEVGLNTGELFF.